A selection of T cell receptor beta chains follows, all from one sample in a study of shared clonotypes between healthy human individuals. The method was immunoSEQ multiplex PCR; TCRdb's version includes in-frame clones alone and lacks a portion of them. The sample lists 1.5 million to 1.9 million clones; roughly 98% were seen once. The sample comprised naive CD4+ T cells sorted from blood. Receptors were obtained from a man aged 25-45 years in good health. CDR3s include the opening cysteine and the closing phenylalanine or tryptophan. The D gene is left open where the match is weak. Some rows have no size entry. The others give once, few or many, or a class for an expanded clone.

TGTGCCAGCAGTTTCCGCACCGGGGAGCTGTTTTTT	CASSFRTGELFF	-	TRBJ2-2	TRBV27	-
TGTGCCAGCAGTTACCGGGACAAAAGGACCCAGTACTTC	CASSYRDKRTQYF	-	TRBJ2-5	TRBV6-5	-
TGTGCCAGCAGCTTAGCGGCGCCCTTCAATGAGCAGTTCTTC	CASSLAAPFNEQFF	-	TRBJ2-1	TRBV7-2	once
TGTGCCAGCAGCGTATTAGGGCTAGCGGGAGGGCTAGGTGAGCAGTTCTTC	CASSVLGLAGGLGEQFF	TRBD2	TRBJ2-1	TRBV9	-
TGTGCCAGCGGGGGGAGGGATGGCTACACCTTC	CASGGRDGYTF	-	TRBJ1-2	TRBV27	-
TGTGCCAGTAGTCCCGATAGACTAGCGGGAGTTAATGAGCAGTTCTTC	CASSPDRLAGVNEQFF	TRBD2	TRBJ2-1	TRBV19	-
TGTGCCAGCAGCCCGAAGGGACTAGCGAGCCGCACAGATACGCAGTATTTT	CASSPKGLASRTDTQYF	TRBD2	TRBJ2-3	TRBV7-3	-
TGTGCCAGCAGCACCAAAGACGGCAAGAGGCTCTACGAGCAGTACTTC	CASSTKDGKRLYEQYF	-	TRBJ2-7	TRBV11-2	-
TGTGCCAGCAGGCGGACAGGGGGCGGCGTAGTTGATGAAAAACTGTTTTTT	CASRRTGGGVVDEKLFF	TRBD1	TRBJ1-4	TRBV7-9	-
TGTGCCAGCAGCACCTACCCCATCCTCTCCAAAAGGGAGACCCAGTACTTC	CASSTYPILSKRETQYF	-	TRBJ2-5	TRBV21-1	once
TGTGCCAGCAGCTTAGTACCTAGCGAAGGGGAGCAGTACTTC	CASSLVPSEGEQYF	-	TRBJ2-7	TRBV7-8	-
TGTGCCAGCAGCGTAGCCCGTAGCGGGAGTCTTGGCGAGCAGTACTTC	CASSVARSGSLGEQYF	TRBD2	TRBJ2-7	TRBV7-6	once
TGTGCCAGTAGTTTCTCCGGGGTTCGGAATGAGCAGTTCTTC	CASSFSGVRNEQFF	-	TRBJ2-1	TRBV19	-
TGTGCCATCAGTGTAGACAGGGGGCCGGGCACTGAAGCTTTCTTT	CAISVDRGPGTEAFF	TRBD1	TRBJ1-1	TRBV10-3	-
TGCAGGGCGGTTCGAGATGAAGCTTTCTTT	CRAVRDEAFF	-	TRBJ1-1	TRBV20-1	-
TGTGCCACCAAGCTTGGGGGACAGGGGACTAATGGCTACACCTTC	CATKLGGQGTNGYTF	TRBD1	TRBJ1-2	TRBV5-4	-